This is a list of T cell receptor beta chains from one sample in a study of metastatic and nonmetastatic thyroid tumors. TCRdb re-analyzed the PCR reads using MiXCR. The sample yields tens of thousands of clones, roughly 15% seen once. Sample: blood. Receptors originate from a female donor with papillary thyroid cancer or a benign thyroid nodule (not recorded which). Some clones in this sample may be carry-over from other donors' samples. Both conserved end residues are part of each CDR3. The listing skips clone size in some rows; elsewhere it reads once, few, many or a size class.

j_gene	abundance	v_gene	CDR3aa
TRBJ1-1	many	TRBV18	CASSQMNTEAFF
TRBJ1-1	many	TRBV27	CASTETQGSTEAFF
TRBJ2-7	NA	TRBV18	CASSPPSAREQYF
TRBJ2-5	many	TRBV6-5	CASSYNTGGAGTQYF
TRBJ2-3	many	TRBV6-1	CATTSGIGTDTQYF
TRBJ2-7	few	TRBV28	CASIFATRWSSYEQYF
TRBJ2-1	many	TRBV7-9	CASSPRTSGSGEQFF
TRBJ2-7	many	TRBV20-1	CSASGLAGAQKYEQYF
TRBJ2-2	many	TRBV28	CASSLSVSGRVGELFF
TRBJ2-7	once	TRBV5-8	CASSLGQASYERYF
TRBJ1-1	NA	TRBV6-1	CASSDGVTENTEAFF
TRBJ1-5	many	TRBV5-1	CASSPGTGHQPQHF
TRBJ1-2	many	TRBV29-1	CSALDRGQNGYTF
TRBJ2-2	NA	TRBV7-3	CAIILIGGLAGANTGELFF
TRBJ2-1	many	TRBV6-1	CASSPRGQAYNEQFF
TRBJ1-6	many	TRBV13	CASSLIGSPLHF
TRBJ2-7	few	TRBV6-1	CASSEGIGRTSYEPYF
TRBJ2-3	many	TRBV2	CASLTGTLVWLGTQYF
TRBJ2-2	once	TRBV11-1	CASSSQGTVNTGELFF
TRBJ1-5	NA	TRBV11-1	CASSSAYTGNNQPQHF
TRBJ1-6	many	TRBV13	CASSGTSVGSPLHF
TRBJ2-3	many	TRBV7-4	CATSLGLAGGRAMSDTQYF
TRBJ1-5	few	TRBV28	CASSPGSVLPQHF
TRBJ2-7	NA	TRBV13	CASSSRDSGLMKQYF
TRBJ2-7	medium-sized	TRBV6-2/TRBV6-3	CASSLSGSYEQYF
TRBJ2-7	NA	TRBV5-4	CASSLGTGSSYEQYF
TRBJ1-2	many	TRBV18	CASSPRGHPDYGYTF
TRBJ2-1	many	TRBV7-3	CASGSGEAHEQFF
TRBJ2-1	many	TRBV6-5	CASKPGGWGSGRHGDEQFF
TRBJ2-6	many	TRBV9	CASSRHPSGANVLTF
TRBJ1-2	few	TRBV7-8	CASSLGVRGAMGVNGYTF
TRBJ2-1	many	TRBV27	CASSSHSYNEQFF
TRBJ2-2	once	TRBV7-9	CATYRRENTGELFF
TRBJ1-3	many	TRBV28	CASSPIGRGETGENTIYF
TRBJ2-3	many	TRBV18	CASSPGPDSTDTQYF
TRBJ1-2	many	TRBV6-2/TRBV6-3	CASSASTNYGYTF
TRBJ1-4	many	TRBV20-1	CSARDQDMGTNEKLFF
TRBJ2-7	few	TRBV6-1	CASSVGLVASYEQYF